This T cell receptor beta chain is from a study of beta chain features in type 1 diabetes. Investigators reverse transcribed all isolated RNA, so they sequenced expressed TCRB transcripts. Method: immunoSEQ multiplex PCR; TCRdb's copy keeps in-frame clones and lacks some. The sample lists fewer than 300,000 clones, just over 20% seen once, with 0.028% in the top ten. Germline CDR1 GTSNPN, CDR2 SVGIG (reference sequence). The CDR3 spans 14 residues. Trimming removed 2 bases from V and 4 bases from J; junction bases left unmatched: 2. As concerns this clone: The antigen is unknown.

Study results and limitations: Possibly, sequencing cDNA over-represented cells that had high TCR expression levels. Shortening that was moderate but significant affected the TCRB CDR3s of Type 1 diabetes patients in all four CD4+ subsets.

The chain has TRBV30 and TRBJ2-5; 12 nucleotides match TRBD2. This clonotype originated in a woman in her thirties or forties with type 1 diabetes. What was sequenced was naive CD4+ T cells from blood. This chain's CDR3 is CAWSWGLAGETQYF. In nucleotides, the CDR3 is TGTGCCTGGAGTTGGGGACTAGCGGGAGAGACCCAGTACTTC.